The 11 T cell receptor beta chains below all came from one sample that was sequenced in a study of Ad26.COV2.S vaccination and SARS-CoV-2 variants. The data were produced by immunoSEQ multiplex PCR, yet TCRdb's version contains in-frame clones alone and is incomplete. Of about 440,000 clones in the sample, 70% to 90% were seen once. Specified treatment: around 19 received Ad26.COV2.S at low or high dose, single or two shots; about 5 received placebo; per-sample allocation not given. Each sample was drawn 63 days after the first injection (of vaccine or placebo). The sequences come from peripheral blood, collected in a trial of Ad26.COV2.S vaccine versus placebo. The source is a person aged 18-65 years who received the Ad26.COV2.S COVID-19 vaccine or a placebo.

The gene calls are TRBV10-3 and TRBJ1-4; a possible D gene is TRBD1 (6 bases). This CDR3 is built from 15 residues. In germline, CDR1 is ENHRY, CDR2 SYGVKD. The germline V and J ends were trimmed by 3 bases and 2 bases, with 10 bases remaining between them. The CDR3 nucleotides read TGTGCCATCAGTGATAGGGGGGCTACTAATGAAAAACTGTTTTTT. Translation: CAISDRGATNEKLFF.

The chain employs TRBV3-1 (or the pseudogene TRBV3-2) and TRBJ2-3, with TRBD2 matching 7 bases. V was pared by 4 bases and J by 4 bases, with 11 bases of the junction left unmatched. This CDR3 is built from 16 residues. Germline V gene data show CDR1 as LGHDT and CDR2 as YNNKEL (reference sequence). CDR3 sequence: CASSRQAPSGPDTQYF. The CDR3 bases are TGTGCCAGCAGCCGCCAGGCGCCTAGCGGACCAGATACGCAGTATTTT.

This chain links TRBV7-2 with TRBJ2-1; no definite D call. The V gene's germline CDR1 is SGHTA and CDR2 FQGNSA. The germline V and J ends were trimmed by 3 bases and 3 bases, with 9 bases remaining between them. CDR3 length: 14 residues. For the CDR3, the DNA is TGTGCCAGCAGCTTGGAACAGCTCTACAATGAGCAGTTCTTC. Amino acid sequence: CASSLEQLYNEQFF.

This chain connects TRBV13 to TRBJ2-2, with D uncertain. The V and J ends lost 5 bases and 9 bases respectively, with 7 bases between them. The CDR3 extends over 11 amino acids. Germline CDR1 and CDR2: PRHDT and FYEKMQ (reference sequence). The CDR3 DNA follows: TGTGCCAGCAGCCTCCGGAGGGAGCTGTTTTTT. Protein: CASSLRRELFF.

The genes are TRBV27 and TRBJ2-3; D ambiguous. The CDR3 sequence is 16 residues long. Trimming stripped 4 bases from V and 5 bases from J, with 19 bases between. Germline V CDR1 and CDR2: MNHEY, SMNVEV (reference sequence). DNA of the CDR3: TGTGCCAGCAGTTCTTCAGGAACCCGCCCCCAAGATACGCAGTATTTT. Translation: CASSSSGTRPQDTQYF.

The chain is built from TRBV6-4 and TRBJ1-1; possible D gene TRBD1, 5 bases. The germline CDR1 and CDR2 sequences are MRHNA and SNTAGT. The V end was cut by 8 bases, the J end by 0 bases, with 10 bases between. This CDR3 spans 13 amino acids. CDR3: CASAETVNTEAFF. The CDR3 DNA is TGTGCCAGCGCCGAGACAGTGAACACTGAAGCTTTCTTT.

V gene TRBV7-2 combines with J gene TRBJ2-5; weak D call: TRBD1 (6 bases). The V and J ends lost 5 bases and 2 bases respectively, with 9 bases between them. The CDR3 consists of 13 residues. The germline V gene encodes CDR1 SGHTA and CDR2 FQGNSA. The CDR3 DNA reads as TGTGCCAGCAGCCCGGACAGACAAGAGACCCAGTACTTC. Translating it yields CASSPDRQETQYF.

The CDR3 bases are TGTGCCAGCAGCCCCGGACAGGCGCAAGTAGATACGCAGTATTTT. Translation: CASSPGQAQVDTQYF. V usage is TRBV14 and J usage is TRBJ2-3; 7 nucleotides agree with TRBD1. Trimming removed 4 bases from V and 5 bases from J; junction bases left unmatched: 9. Germline CDR1 reads SGHDN; CDR2 reads FVKESK. The CDR3 is made up of 15 amino acids.

The chain joins TRBV28 to TRBJ2-1; the D is unclear. CDR3 length: 12 amino acids. Trimming cost V 7 bases and J 7 bases, with 11 bases left between them. Per germline, CDR1 MDHEN and CDR2 SYDVKM. CDR3 DNA: TGTGCCAGCAAAGCTAGGATAAATGAGCAGTTCTTC. Translated, it gives CASKARINEQFF.

The rearrangement uses TRBV7-2 and TRBJ2-7, with a weak D call TRBD2 (5 bases). Germline CDR1 SGHTA, CDR2 FQGNSA. There are 17 residues in the CDR3. V lost 2 bases to trimming and J lost 2 bases, with 19 bases between them. As DNA, the CDR3 is TGTGCCAGCAGCTTAACCTTACAGCGGAACTTCCCCTACGAGCAGTACTTC. Its protein is CASSLTLQRNFPYEQYF.

The rearrangement uses TRBV4-3 and TRBJ1-1; TRBD1 is a possible D gene (5 bases). Per germline, CDR1 LGHNA and CDR2 YSLEER. V lost 8 bases, J lost 1 base, and 8 bases lay in between. This CDR3 contains 12 residues. The CDR3 DNA reads TGCGCCAGCGCCCAGGGGAACACTGAAGCTTTCTTT. Its protein is CASAQGNTEAFF.